This record covers a single T cell receptor (beta chain). Its antigen remains undetermined. Qualities for individual bases were not recorded, and no much larger clone is one base off. This entry belongs to a study of blood T cell repertoires in COVID-19 (dated by TCRdb to between 2020 and 2021). About the study as a whole: Samples covering the acute and convalescent phases of COVID-19 were provided by collaborators in the United States, Italy and Spain. Where available, HLA class I and class II types were obtained from metadata supplied by the sample provider rather than from assay-based typing. Samples were obtained from the ongoing ImmuneRACE study (first 160 participants) and from over a thousand subjects provided by 6 global collaborators. The prospective study material was composed of cDNA or gDNA derived from T cells, B-cell-depleted T cells, or PBMCs. Deeply sampled blood TCRbeta repertoires from subjects exposed to, actively infected with, or recovered from COVID-19 were included in the dataset. The sample metadata nearly always contained a de-identified subject ID, COVID-19 status, age in years and sex. A freely available public database, intended as a resource for researchers studying the immune response to SARS-CoV-2, is where the repertoires were released.

V is pared back by 3 bases and J by 4 bases, with 21 bases lying between the germline termini. CDR3 length: 16 amino acids, cysteine to phenylalanine. The entry retains the CDR3 DNA only, 48 bases that are in frame from base 1. The germline V gene (reference sequence) gives CDR1 as DFQATT and CDR2 as SNEGSKA. Broad study findings and their caveats: The amount of clinical and demographic metadata varied by source and participant and was provided uncurated.

The immunoSEQ Assay, a bias-controlled multiplex PCR, was used to amplify TCRbeta CDR3 regions from genomic DNA. The original pipeline was this. Nucleated cell counts per sample were estimated from amplification of reference gene primers within the assay. To quantify the absolute abundance of each unique TCRbeta CDR3 rearrangement, sequence reads were collapsed and filtered. Productive Simpson clonality was computed per sample as the square root of Simpson's diversity index over productive rearrangements. TCRdb re-hosts the immuneACCESS table, in-frame sequences only. Its copies lack some clones; in the studies checked, an unresolved V gene accounts for under half of them, and the cause for the rest is not known. V and J calls and clone size are as listed in that table; D and trimming were resolved from the DNA. The sample has more than 250,000 clones on record, about nine tenths of them singletons. The ten largest clonotypes hold 1% of the sample.

Collaborating institutions collected whole blood in K2EDTA tubes following their own protocols. For TCRbeta analysis, collaborators shipped samples in one of three forms: frozen whole blood, isolated PBMCs, or DNA extracted from either of those sample types. This TCR was recovered from a man in his fifties or sixties with active or convalescent COVID-19. The V and J genes are TRBV20-1 and TRBJ1-1, with a weak D call of TRBD1 (6 bases match). Sequencing was carried out using peripheral blood. The nucleotide sequence is given as TGCAGTGCTAGTCAGGGAGGGGGTCTTGGGGGCACTGAAGCTTTCTTT. Its translation is CSASQGGGLGGTEAFF.